This paragraph reports one T cell receptor beta chain. The antigen remains unidentified. The source of the sample is a study of shared clonotypes between healthy human individuals. Study in general: CD8 memory received one plate per donor, CD8 naive two, CD4 memory three and CD4 naive three.

Study conclusions and caveats: Naive CD4 clonotype sharing across several donors was about 5%. Genetic and exposure-history diversity was limited by the small donor number.

Using immunoSEQ multiplex PCR, the repertoire was profiled, and TCRdb retains in-frame clones only, with some absent. This sample has some 2,500,000 clones, with 93% found just once. The CDR3 has 13 residues. The V gene lost 7 bases and the J gene lost 6 bases, with 15 bases spanning the gap. Germline V gives CDR1 MNHNS, CDR2 SASEGT. The chain has TRBV6-1 and TRBJ1-2; no firm D call. The material sequenced was naive CD4+ T cells from PBMCs. Noted subset: CD45RA+ positively selected. This clonotype originated in a man aged 18 to 29 in good health. Some clones in this sample may be carry-over from other donors' samples. The CDR3 region is CASTPRGTHGYTF. The CDR3 DNA sequence: TGTGCCAGCACCCCACGGGGTACCCATGGCTACACCTTC.